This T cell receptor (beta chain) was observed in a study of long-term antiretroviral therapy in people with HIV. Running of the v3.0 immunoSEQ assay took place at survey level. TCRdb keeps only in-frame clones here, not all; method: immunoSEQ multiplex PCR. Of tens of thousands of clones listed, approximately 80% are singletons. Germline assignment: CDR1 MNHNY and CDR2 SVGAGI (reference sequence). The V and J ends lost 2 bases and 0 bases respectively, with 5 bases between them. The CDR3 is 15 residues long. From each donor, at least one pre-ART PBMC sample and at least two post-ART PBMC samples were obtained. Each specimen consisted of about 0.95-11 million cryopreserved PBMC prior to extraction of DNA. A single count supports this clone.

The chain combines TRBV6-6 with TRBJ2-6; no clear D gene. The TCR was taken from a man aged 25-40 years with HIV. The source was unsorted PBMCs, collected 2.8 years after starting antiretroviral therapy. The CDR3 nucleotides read TGTGCCAGCAGTTACAGTGACTCTGGGGCCAACGTCCTGACTTTC. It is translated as CASSYSDSGANVLTF.